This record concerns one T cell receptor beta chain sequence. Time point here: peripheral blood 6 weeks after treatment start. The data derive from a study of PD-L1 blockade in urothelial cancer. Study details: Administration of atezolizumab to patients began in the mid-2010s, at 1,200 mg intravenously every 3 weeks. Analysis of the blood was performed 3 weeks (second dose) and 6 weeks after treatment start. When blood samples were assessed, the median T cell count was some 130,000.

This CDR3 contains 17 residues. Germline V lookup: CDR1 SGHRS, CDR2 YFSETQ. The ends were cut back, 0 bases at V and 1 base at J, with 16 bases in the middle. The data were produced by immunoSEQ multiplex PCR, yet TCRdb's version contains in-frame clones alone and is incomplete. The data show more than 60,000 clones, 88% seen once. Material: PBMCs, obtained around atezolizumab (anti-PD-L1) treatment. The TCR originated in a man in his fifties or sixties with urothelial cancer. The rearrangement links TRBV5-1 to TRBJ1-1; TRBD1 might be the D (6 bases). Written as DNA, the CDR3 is TGCGCCAGCAGCTTGGCCGGACAGCCCTACACGAACACTGAAGCTTTCTTT. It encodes CASSLAGQPYTNTEAFF.